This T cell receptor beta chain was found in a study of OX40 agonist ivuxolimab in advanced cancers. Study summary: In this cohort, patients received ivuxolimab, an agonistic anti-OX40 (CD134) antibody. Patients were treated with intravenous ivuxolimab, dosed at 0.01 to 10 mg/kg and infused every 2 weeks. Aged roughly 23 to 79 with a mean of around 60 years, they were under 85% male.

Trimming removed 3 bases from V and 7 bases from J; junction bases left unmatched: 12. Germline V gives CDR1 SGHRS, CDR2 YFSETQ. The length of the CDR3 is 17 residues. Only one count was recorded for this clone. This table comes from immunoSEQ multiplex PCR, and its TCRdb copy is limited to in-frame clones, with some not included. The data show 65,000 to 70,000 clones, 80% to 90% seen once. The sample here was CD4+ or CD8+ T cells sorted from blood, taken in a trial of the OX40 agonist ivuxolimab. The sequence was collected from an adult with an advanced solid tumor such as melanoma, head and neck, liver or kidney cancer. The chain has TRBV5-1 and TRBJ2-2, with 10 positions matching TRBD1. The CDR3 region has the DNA TGCGCCAGCAGCTCCCCACCGGGACAGGGGCCCGGCGGGGAGCTGTTTTTT. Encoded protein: CASSSPPGQGPGGELFF.